The next 17 T cell receptor beta chains were all read from a single sample in a study of T cell changes during pregnancy in multiple sclerosis. The table came from immunoSEQ multiplex PCR; TCRdb's copy has only in-frame clones and leaves some out. The data contain under 50,000 clones, 90% of them singletons. Material: CD4+ T cells from peripheral blood mononuclear cells, obtained in the first trimester of pregnancy. Receptors originate from a female donor in good health, enrolled as a control in a pregnancy study.

This clone was observed once. The chain combines TRBV11-2 with TRBJ2-5; 11 nucleotides line up with TRBD1. The germline V gene encodes CDR1 SGHAT and CDR2 FQNNGV. The CDR3 sequence is 15 residues long. V lost 5 bases, J lost 5 bases, and 7 bases stayed unmatched. The CDR3 region is CASSQDRGRIETQYF. The CDR3 region has the DNA TGTGCCAGCAGCCAGGACAGGGGGCGCATCGAGACCCAGTACTTC.

This clone was detected only a few times. The genes are TRBV2 and TRBJ2-5; D is undetermined. The CDR3 is 13 amino acids. V was clipped by 5 bases and J by 1 base, with 8 bases between them. Germline CDR1 reads SNHLY; CDR2 reads FYNNEI. For the CDR3, the DNA is TGTGCCAGCAGTTCCTACTTCCAAGAGACCCAGTACTTC. Its translation: CASSSYFQETQYF. The whole variable domain, filled in from reference TRBV2 and TRBJ2-5, reads EPEVTQTPSHQVTQMGQEVILRCVPISNHLYFYWYRQILGQKVEFLVSFYNNEISEKSEIFDDQFSVERPDGSNFTLKIRSTKLEDSAMYFCASSSYFQETQYFGPGTRLLVL.

The chain is built from TRBV7-3 and TRBJ2-7; 8 bases map to TRBD1. Germline V lookup: CDR1 SGHTA, CDR2 FQGTGA. The CDR3 totals 14 residues. V lost 0 bases, J lost 6 bases, and 4 bases stayed unmatched. In DNA, the CDR3 is TGTGCCAGCAGCTTAACGCCAGGGGGCGCCGAGCAGTACTTC. Translated: CASSLTPGGAEQYF.

The J gene is TRBJ2-7, the V gene TRBV6-5; 8 bases fit TRBD1. Germline V gives CDR1 MNHEY, CDR2 SVGAGI. The CDR3 loop spans 14 amino acids. Germline trimming cut 6 bases from V and 5 bases from J; bases unmatched to any gene: 9. This CDR3 reads CASRAGQGVNEQYF. CDR3 bases: TGTGCCAGCAGGGCCGGACAGGGTGTCAACGAGCAGTACTTC.

The rearrangement links TRBV15 to TRBJ1-1; 7 nucleotides match TRBD1. The CDR3 has 16 amino acids. CDR1 is LNHNV and CDR2 is YYDKDF in the germline V gene (reference sequence). V shed 5 bases and J 1 base; nucleotides not matched to a gene: 10. The CDR3 is CATSGRTGRGNTEAFF. CDR3 DNA sequence: TGTGCCACCAGCGGCAGGACAGGACGGGGGAACACTGAAGCTTTCTTT.

The J gene is TRBJ1-6, the V gene TRBV10-3, with D unclear. Per the germline V gene, CDR1 is ENHRY and CDR2 is SYGVKD. V was trimmed by 2 bases and J by 6 bases, leaving 5 bases between them. The CDR3 loop spans 13 amino acids. The CDR3 DNA reads as TGTGCCATCAGTGAGGGACTTAATTCACCCCTCCACTTT. This gives the protein CAISEGLNSPLHF.

V usage is TRBV21-1 and J usage is TRBJ1-6; TRBD1, the table's D call, lacks a check against the DNA. TRBV21-1 is shown as a pseudogene. The length of the CDR3 is 15 residues. The CDR3 protein is CASSAKRGTESPLHF. The CDR3 DNA sequence: TGTGCCAGCAGCGCAAAAAGGGGGACGGAGTCACCCCTCCACTTT.

The chain links TRBV28 to TRBJ1-2; 7 nucleotides align to TRBD1. CDR1 is MDHEN and CDR2 is SYDVKM in the germline V gene. This CDR3 contains 12 residues. J gave up 8 bases and V 6 bases, and 6 bases lay outside the gene matches. CDR3 sequence reads: CASSNTRGGYTF. DNA for the CDR3: TGTGCCAGCAGCAATACCAGGGGGGGCTACACCTTC.

The chain carries TRBV7-9 and TRBJ1-6; perhaps TRBD1 as D (5 bases). The CDR3 is made up of 15 amino acids. From germline, CDR1 is SEHNR and CDR2 FQNEAQ (reference sequence). V shed 1 base and J shed 14 bases, with 18 bases lying between them. CDR3 sequence reads: CASSLDGGGGVTLHF. The CDR3 DNA is TGTGCCAGCAGCTTAGACGGGGGTGGAGGGGTGACCCTCCACTTT.

The chain employs TRBV7-2 and TRBJ2-1, with 9 bases aligning to TRBD2. With 0 bases clipped from V and 13 bases from J, the junction kept 4 bases outside the gene matches. Germline assignment: CDR1 SGHTA and CDR2 FQGNSA. This CDR3 has 13 residues. The CDR3 protein is CASSLAGAGGQFF. The CDR3 DNA reads TGTGCCAGCAGCTTAGCTGGAGCGGGGGGTCAGTTCTTC.

The rearrangement uses TRBV12-5 and TRBJ1-1; D not certain. V lost 6 bases to trimming and J lost 11 bases, with 13 bases between them. The V gene's germline CDR1 is LGHNT and CDR2 FRNRAP. The CDR3 consists of 11 residues. The CDR3 protein is CASGLEGRAFF. The CDR3 DNA sequence: TGTGCTAGTGGACTAGAGGGTAGGGCTTTCTTT.

This clone was seen just once. Different DNA sequences within this sample yield the same CDR3. V usage is TRBV6-5 and J usage is TRBJ1-2, with TRBD1 as a possible D gene (5 bases). The V end lost 7 bases, the J end lost 8 bases, and 17 bases lay between the germline ends. This CDR3 is 13 amino acids long. Germline values: CDR1 MNHEY, CDR2 SVGAGI. In DNA form, the CDR3 reads TGTGCCAGCACCCGGGCCGGGGGTGGCGGCTACACCTTC. Protein product: CASTRAGGGGYTF.

A single count supports this clone. V and J are TRBV20-1 and TRBJ2-1; 7 bases are shared with TRBD2. This CDR3 region has 11 residues. The V gene's germline CDR1 is DFQATT and CDR2 SNEGSKA (reference sequence). Unmatched junction bases numbered 3, after V lost 3 bases and J lost 10 bases. The CDR3 nucleotides read TGCAGTGCTAGGGGGGGAGGGGAGCAGTTCTTC. It is translated as CSARGGGEQFF.

This chain's CDR3 is CASSLEGQVNTGELFF. CDR3 nucleotide sequence: TGTGCCAGCAGCTTAGAGGGACAAGTAAACACCGGGGAGCTGTTTTTT. J is TRBJ2-2 and V is TRBV11-2; tentatively, D is TRBD1 (6 bases). Germline CDR1 reads SGHAT; CDR2 reads FQNNGV. This CDR3 is 16 amino acids long. With 0 bases removed from V and 2 bases from J, the gap between germline ends came to 10 bases. Together with reference TRBV11-2 and TRBJ2-2, the CDR3 gives the full variable domain: EAGVAQSPRYKIIEKRQSVAFWCNPISGHATLYWYQQILGQGPKLLIQFQNNGVVDDSQLPKDRFSAERLKGVDSTLKIQPAKLEDSAVYLCASSLEGQVNTGELFFGEGSRLTVL.

The rearrangement uses TRBV14 and TRBJ2-2; D perhaps matches TRBD1 (7 bases). Germline CDR1 SGHDN, CDR2 FVKESK. The CDR3 extends over 15 amino acids. Trimming removed 5 bases from V and 7 bases from J, with 17 bases in between. CDR3 in amino acids: CASSKRQGLDGELFF. CDR3 in DNA: TGTGCCAGCAGCAAGCGACAGGGACTCGACGGGGAGCTGTTTTTT. The full variable domain, in which reference TRBV14 and TRBJ2-2 provide the parts outside the CDR3, is EAGVTQFPSHSVIEKGQTVTLRCDPISGHDNLYWYRRVMGKEIKFLLHFVKESKQDESGMPNNRFLAERTGGTYSTLKVQPAELEDSGVYFCASSKRQGLDGELFFGEGSRLTVL.

The V call is TRBV11-2, the J call TRBJ2-7; no clear D. V dropped 2 bases and J dropped 6 bases, with 14 bases sitting between them. CDR3 length equals 14 residues. Germline CDR1 SGHAT, CDR2 FQNNGV. The CDR3 DNA follows: TGTGCCAGCAGCTTAATGCGCCGACTCACCGAGCAGTACTTC. Its protein is CASSLMRRLTEQYF.

The chain joins TRBV9 to TRBJ1-1, with TRBD1 as a possible D gene (6 bases). Germline-derived CDR1 and CDR2 are SGDLS and YYNGEE. V dropped 0 bases and J dropped 4 bases, with 7 bases sitting between them. The CDR3 extends over 13 amino acids. CDR3 in DNA: TGTGCCAGCAGCGTAGAAGGGGGCACTGAAGCTTTCTTT. Translation: CASSVEGGTEAFF.